This T cell receptor beta chain is drawn from a study of early T cells in non-severe SARS-CoV-2 infection. Study-wide background: Unpaired chains resulted from sequencing bulk RNA of unsorted whole blood. Study outcomes and limitations: Comparison of clonotypes with VDJdb favored anti-spike CD8 responses while missing private and CD4 specificities.

Molecules of cDNA were individually given unique molecular identifiers that were attached to them. TCRdb recomputed calls from the 5' RACE reads with MiXCR, one row per CDR3 protein. The sample holds 20,000 to 25,000 distinct CDR3 sequences, approximately 4.6% seen once. Germline trimming cut 5 bases from V and 3 bases from J; bases unmatched to any gene: 10. Looked up from germline, CDR1 is SGHVS and CDR2 is FQNEAQ. The CDR3 totals 16 residues. This clonotype was counted ten times or more. Its antigen remains unknown. The clonotype originates from an adult who was a healthcare worker with PCR-confirmed SARS-CoV-2 infection or an uninfected control (not recorded which). V gene TRBV7-8 combines with J gene TRBJ2-3; 8 bases match TRBD2. The sequencing sample was made of whole blood. The CDR3 sequence is CASSRRAGEMTDTQYF. Written as DNA, the CDR3 is TGTGCCAGCAGCCGACGAGCGGGGGAGATGACAGATACGCAGTATTTT.